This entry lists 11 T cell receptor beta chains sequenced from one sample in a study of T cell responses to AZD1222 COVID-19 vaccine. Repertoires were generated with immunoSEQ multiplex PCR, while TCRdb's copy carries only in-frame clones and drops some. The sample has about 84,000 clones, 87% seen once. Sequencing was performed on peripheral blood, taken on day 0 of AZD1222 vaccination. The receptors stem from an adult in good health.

CDR3 DNA: TGTGCCAGCAGCCCTGGGGACAGGGGTGGCCAGCCCCAGCATTTT. This gives the protein CASSPGDRGGQPQHF. The V call is TRBV9, the J call TRBJ1-5, with TRBD1 matching over 10 bases. The CDR3 extends over 15 amino acids. Germline V lookup: CDR1 SGDLS, CDR2 YYNGEE. V lost 4 bases to trimming and J lost 7 bases; unmatched junction nucleotides: 8.

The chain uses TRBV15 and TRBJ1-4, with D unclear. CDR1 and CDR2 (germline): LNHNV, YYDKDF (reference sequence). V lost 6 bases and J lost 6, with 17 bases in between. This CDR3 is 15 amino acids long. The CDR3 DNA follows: TGTGCCACCAGAAACGAACCGGGGTTGGATGAAAAACTGTTTTTT. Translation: CATRNEPGLDEKLFF.

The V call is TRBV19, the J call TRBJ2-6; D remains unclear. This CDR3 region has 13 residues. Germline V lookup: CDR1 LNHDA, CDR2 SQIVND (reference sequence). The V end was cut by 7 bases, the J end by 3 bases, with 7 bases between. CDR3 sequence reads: CASNAGGANVLTF. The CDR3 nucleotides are TGTGCCAGTAATGCCGGTGGGGCCAACGTCCTGACTTTC. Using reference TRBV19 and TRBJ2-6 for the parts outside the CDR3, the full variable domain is DGGITQSPKYLFRKEGQNVTLSCEQNLNHDAMYWYRQDPGQGLRLIYYSQIVNDFQKGDIAEGYSVSREKKESFPLTVTSAQKNPTAFYLCASNAGGANVLTFGAGSRLTVL.

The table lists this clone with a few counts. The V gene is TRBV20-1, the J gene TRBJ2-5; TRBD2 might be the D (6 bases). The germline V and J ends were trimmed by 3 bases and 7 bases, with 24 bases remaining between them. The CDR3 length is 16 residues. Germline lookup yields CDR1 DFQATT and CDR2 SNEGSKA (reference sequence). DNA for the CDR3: TGCAGTGCTAGTCTCTTCGTCCCGGGAGATGGGGGGACCCAGTACTTC. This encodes CSASLFVPGDGGTQYF.

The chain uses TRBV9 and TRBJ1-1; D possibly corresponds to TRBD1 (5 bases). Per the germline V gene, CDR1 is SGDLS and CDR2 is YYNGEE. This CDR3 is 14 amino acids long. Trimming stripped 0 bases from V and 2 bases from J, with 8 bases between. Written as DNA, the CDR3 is TGTGCCAGCAGCGTAGAAGGGGCAAACACTGAAGCTTTCTTT. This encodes CASSVEGANTEAFF.

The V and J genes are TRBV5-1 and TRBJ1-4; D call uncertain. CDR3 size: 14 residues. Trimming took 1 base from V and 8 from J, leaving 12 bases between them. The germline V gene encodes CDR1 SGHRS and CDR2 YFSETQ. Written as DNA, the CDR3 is TGCGCCAGCAGCTTGTTGCAGCCGGAGGAAAAACTGTTTTTT. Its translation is CASSLLQPEEKLFF. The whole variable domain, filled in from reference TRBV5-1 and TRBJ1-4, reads KAGVTQTPRYLIKTRGQQVTLSCSPISGHRSVSWYQQTPGQGLQFLFEYFSETQRNKGNFPGRFSGRQFSNSRSEMNVSTLELGDSALYLCASSLLQPEEKLFFGSGTQLSVL.

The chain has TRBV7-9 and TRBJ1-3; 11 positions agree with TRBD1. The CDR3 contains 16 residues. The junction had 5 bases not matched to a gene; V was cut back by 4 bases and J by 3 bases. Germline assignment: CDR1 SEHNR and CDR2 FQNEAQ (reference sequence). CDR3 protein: CASSSYGTGGGNTIYF. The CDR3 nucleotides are TGTGCCAGCAGCTCGTACGGGACAGGGGGTGGAAACACCATATATTTT.

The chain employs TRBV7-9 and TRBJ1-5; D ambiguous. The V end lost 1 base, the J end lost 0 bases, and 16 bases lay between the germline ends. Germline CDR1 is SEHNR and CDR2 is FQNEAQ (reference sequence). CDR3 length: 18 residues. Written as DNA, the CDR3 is TGTGCCAGCAGCTTAGGTATCGGAACCACGTATAGCAATCAGCCCCAGCATTTT. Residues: CASSLGIGTTYSNQPQHF.

CDR3: CASSSSFEQFF. The CDR3 DNA reads TGTGCCAGCAGTTCCAGTTTTGAGCAGTTCTTC. The rearrangement uses TRBV6-5 and TRBJ2-1; D gene uncertain. Trimming pared 4 bases from V and 9 bases from J, leaving 7 bases between. The germline gives CDR1 MNHEY, CDR2 SVGAGI. This CDR3 is 11 amino acids long.

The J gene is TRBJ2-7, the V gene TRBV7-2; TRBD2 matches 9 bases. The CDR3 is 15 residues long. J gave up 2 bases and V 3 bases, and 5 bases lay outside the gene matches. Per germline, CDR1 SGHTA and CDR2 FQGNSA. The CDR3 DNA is TGTGCCAGCAGCTTCAGTAGCGGGAGAGCCTACGAGCAGTACTTC. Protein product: CASSFSSGRAYEQYF.

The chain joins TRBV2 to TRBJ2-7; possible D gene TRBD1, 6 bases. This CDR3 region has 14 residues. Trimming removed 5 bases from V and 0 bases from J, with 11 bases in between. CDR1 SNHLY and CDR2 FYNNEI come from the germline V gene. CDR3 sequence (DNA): TGTGCCAGCAGTTTAACAGGGATCTCCTACGAGCAGTACTTC. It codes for CASSLTGISYEQYF.